What follows describes a single TCR beta chain. Antigen specificity is unknown. This CDR3 has 15 residues. With V trimmed by 4 bases and J by 3 bases, 8 bases remained unmatched. The germline V gene encodes CDR1 SGHRS and CDR2 YFSETQ. This sample stems from a study of OX40 agonist ivuxolimab in advanced cancers. Notes on the study in general: Dosing at 0.1 to 3.0 mg/kg was accompanied by clonal expansion of CD4+ and CD8+ blood T cells by week 6.

Sequencing used immunoSEQ multiplex PCR; TCRdb keeps in-frame clones, though not all of them. The sample contains 55,000 to 65,000 clones, approximately 84% of which appear only once. The material was CD4+ or CD8+ T cells sorted from blood, obtained in a trial of the OX40 agonist ivuxolimab. The chain employs TRBV5-1 and TRBJ2-7, with TRBD1 identical over 9 bases. This receptor was identified in an adult with an advanced solid tumor such as melanoma, head and neck, liver or kidney cancer. CDR3 in amino acids: CASSTRGTGIYEQYF. The CDR3 region has the DNA TGCGCCAGCAGCACTAGGGGGACAGGGATCTACGAGCAGTACTTC.